The T cell receptor (beta chain) described here comes from a study of control samples from healthy donors and cancer patients. Profiled with immunoSEQ multiplex PCR; TCRdb holds only in-frame clones, not every one. The sample shows about 180,000 clones, 91% of them seen only once. V lost 0 bases to trimming and J lost 1 base, with 12 bases between them. CDR1 and CDR2 (germline): WNHNN, SYGVQD (reference sequence). This CDR3 comprises 16 residues. The source is a woman aged 40 to 49 in good health. Sequencing was performed on blood. The chain has TRBV10-1 and TRBJ1-1; perhaps TRBD1 as D (6 bases). The CDR3 DNA reads TGCGCCAGCAGTGAGTCGGGGGGCGCCGAGAACACTGAAGCTTTCTTT. Protein product: CASSESGGAENTEAFF.